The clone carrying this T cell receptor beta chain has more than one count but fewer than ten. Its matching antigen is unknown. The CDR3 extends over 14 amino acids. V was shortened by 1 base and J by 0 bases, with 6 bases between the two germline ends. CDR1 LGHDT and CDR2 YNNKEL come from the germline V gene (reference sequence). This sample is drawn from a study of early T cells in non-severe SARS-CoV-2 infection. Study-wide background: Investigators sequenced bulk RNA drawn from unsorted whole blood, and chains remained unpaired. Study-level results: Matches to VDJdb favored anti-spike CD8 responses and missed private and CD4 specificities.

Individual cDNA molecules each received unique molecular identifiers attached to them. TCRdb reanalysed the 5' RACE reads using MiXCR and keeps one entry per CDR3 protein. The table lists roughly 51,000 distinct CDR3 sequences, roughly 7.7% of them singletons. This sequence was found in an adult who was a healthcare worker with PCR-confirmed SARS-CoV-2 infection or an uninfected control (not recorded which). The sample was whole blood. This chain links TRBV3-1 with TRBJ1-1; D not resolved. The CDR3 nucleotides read TGTGCCAGCAGCCAAGTGACTGTGAACACTGAAGCTTTCTTT. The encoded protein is CASSQVTVNTEAFF.